This T cell receptor beta chain was sequenced in a study of T cell repertoires in ileal Crohn's disease. Study summary: At surgery, 35% to 40% of patients smoked, with median disease duration about eight years. All patients had surgery for stricturing (61%) or penetrating (around 40%) disease. Points from the study as a whole: Every patient over 26.8% clonality showed endoscopic recurrence. Compared with CD4 T cells, sorted CD8 cells carried more expanded clones.

Assay: immunoSEQ multiplex PCR; the TCRdb copy retains only in-frame clones and omits some. The sample yields 6,000 to 8,500 clones, about four fifths seen once. Germline V gene lookup returns CDR1 MNHNS and CDR2 SASEGT. V was shortened by 4 bases and J by 2 bases, with 17 bases between the two germline ends. This CDR3 is 16 amino acids long. A note on this clone: Its antigen is undetermined.

The sample comprised ileal tissue. The clonotype was recovered from an adult with Crohn's disease. The chain links TRBV6-1 to TRBJ1-2, with D possibly being TRBD1 (5 bases). In nucleotides, the CDR3 is TGTGCCAGCAGTGGGGGGAGGGGAATTGCGAACTATGGCTACACCTTC. This codes for CASSGGRGIANYGYTF.